This T cell receptor (beta chain) was retrieved from a study of blood T cell repertoires in COVID-19 (dated by TCRdb to the early 2020s). In the study overall: Collaborator samples came from the United States, Italy and Spain and covered acute and convalescent phases of COVID-19. Sample metadata almost always included a de-identified subject ID, COVID-19 status, age in years and sex. Where available, HLA class I and class II types were obtained from metadata supplied by the sample provider rather than from assay-based typing. Deeply sampled blood TCRbeta repertoires from subjects exposed to, actively infected with, or recovered from COVID-19 were included in the dataset. The prospective study material was composed of cDNA or gDNA derived from T cells, B-cell-depleted T cells, or PBMCs. The repertoires were released in a freely available public database intended as a resource for research on the immune response to SARS-CoV-2. Samples were obtained from the ongoing ImmuneRACE study (first 160 participants) and from 1,254 subjects provided by 6 global collaborators. General findings and caveats noted by the study authors: How much clinical and demographic metadata was included differed by source and by participant, and the metadata was provided uncurated.

The collaborating institutions used their own protocols to collect whole blood in K2EDTA tubes. For TCRbeta analysis, collaborators shipped samples as frozen whole blood, isolated PBMCs, or DNA extracted from either of those sample types. CDR1 and CDR2 are drawn from the germline V gene (reference sequence): SGHNT, YYREEE. The CDR3, from cysteine to phenylalanine, totals 16 residues. Solely the CDR3 DNA is kept, with 48 bases framed from the first base. V and J are trimmed by 4 bases and 0 bases, and the gene matches miss 7 bases of the junction. Turning to this clone: Its antigen has not been determined. No much larger clone is present one base from it, and per-base qualities are unavailable.

TCRbeta CDR3 regions were amplified from genomic DNA by means of the immunoSEQ Assay, a bias-controlled multiplex PCR. In the original analysis: Within the assay, amplification of reference gene primers was used to estimate how many nucleated cells each sample contained. Sequence reads were collapsed and filtered to measure the absolute abundance of every unique TCRbeta CDR3 rearrangement. For each sample, productive Simpson clonality was calculated by taking the square root of Simpson's diversity index across productive rearrangements. What TCRdb holds here is the immuneACCESS table cut down to in-frame rearrangements. Part of the clones is not present; checked against another copy, under half of the missing clones reflect an unresolved V gene, and the others are unexplained. That table supplies the V and J calls and clone size; D and trimming were determined from the DNA. The sample table records roughly 50,000 clones; 75% to 90% of these occur just once. Roughly 6.7% of the sample rests with the top ten.

The receptor chain draws on TRBV5-4 and TRBJ1-1, with TRBD1 matching 9 junction bases. Sequencing input: peripheral blood. The receptor's source is a man in his sixties with acute or convalescent COVID-19. The CDR3 is CASSETGQGMNTEAFF. The nucleotides read TGTGCCAGCAGCGAAACGGGACAGGGAATGAACACTGAAGCTTTCTTT.